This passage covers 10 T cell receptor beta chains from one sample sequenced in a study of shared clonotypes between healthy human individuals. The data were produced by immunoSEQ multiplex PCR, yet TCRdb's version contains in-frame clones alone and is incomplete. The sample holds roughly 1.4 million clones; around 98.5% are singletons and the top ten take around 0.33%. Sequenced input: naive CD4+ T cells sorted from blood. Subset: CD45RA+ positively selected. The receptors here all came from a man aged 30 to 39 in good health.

The CDR3 nucleotides read TGTGCCAGCAGTTCCGACAGGGGGGCCTACGAGCAGTACTTC. Its translation: CASSSDRGAYEQYF. The chain couples TRBV6-5 to TRBJ2-7; TRBD1 matches at 9 bases. Germline V gives CDR1 MNHEY, CDR2 SVGAGI. The CDR3 has 14 amino acids. V was clipped by 4 bases and J by 2 bases; unmatched bases: 3.

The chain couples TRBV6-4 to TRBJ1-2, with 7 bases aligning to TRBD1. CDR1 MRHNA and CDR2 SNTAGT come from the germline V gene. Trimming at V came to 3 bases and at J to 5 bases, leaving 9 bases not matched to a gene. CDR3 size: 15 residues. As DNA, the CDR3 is TGTGCCAGCAGTGATTCGGCAGGGGGATTATATGGCTACACCTTC. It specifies CASSDSAGGLYGYTF.

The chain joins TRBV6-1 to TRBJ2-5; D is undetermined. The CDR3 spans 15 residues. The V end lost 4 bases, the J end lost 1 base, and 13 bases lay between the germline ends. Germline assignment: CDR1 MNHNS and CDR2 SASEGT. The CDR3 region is CASSVMSLVQETQYF. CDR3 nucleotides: TGTGCCAGCAGTGTAATGTCCCTGGTCCAAGAGACCCAGTACTTC.

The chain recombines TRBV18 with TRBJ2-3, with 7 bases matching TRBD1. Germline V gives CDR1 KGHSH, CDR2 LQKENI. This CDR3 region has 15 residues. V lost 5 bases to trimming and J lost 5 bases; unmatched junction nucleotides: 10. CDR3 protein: CASSEVGQAGDTQYF. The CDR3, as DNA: TGTGCCAGCTCAGAAGTCGGACAGGCAGGAGATACGCAGTATTTT.

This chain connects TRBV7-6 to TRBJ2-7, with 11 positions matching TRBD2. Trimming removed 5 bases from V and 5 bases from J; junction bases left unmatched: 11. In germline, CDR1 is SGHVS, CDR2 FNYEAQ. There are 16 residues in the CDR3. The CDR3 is CASSPITSGSHHEQYF. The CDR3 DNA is TGTGCCAGCAGCCCAATAACTAGCGGGAGCCACCACGAGCAGTACTTC.

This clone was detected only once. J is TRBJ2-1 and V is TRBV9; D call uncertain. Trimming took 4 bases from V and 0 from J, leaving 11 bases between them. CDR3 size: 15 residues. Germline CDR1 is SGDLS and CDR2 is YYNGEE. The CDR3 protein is CASSKAAVSYNEQFF. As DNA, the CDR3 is TGTGCCAGCAGCAAGGCGGCCGTCTCCTACAATGAGCAGTTCTTC.

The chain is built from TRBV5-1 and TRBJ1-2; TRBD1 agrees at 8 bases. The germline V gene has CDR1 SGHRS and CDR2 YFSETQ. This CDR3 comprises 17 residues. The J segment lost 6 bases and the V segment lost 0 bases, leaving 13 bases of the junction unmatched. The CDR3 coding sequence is TGCGCCAGCAGCTTGGGTTCTGTGGACAGGGTTGGGGATGGCTACACCTTC. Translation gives CASSLGSVDRVGDGYTF. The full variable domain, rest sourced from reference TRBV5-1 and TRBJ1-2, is KAGVTQTPRYLIKTRGQQVTLSCSPISGHRSVSWYQQTPGQGLQFLFEYFSETQRNKGNFPGRFSGRQFSNSRSEMNVSTLELGDSALYLCASSLGSVDRVGDGYTFGSGTRLTVV.

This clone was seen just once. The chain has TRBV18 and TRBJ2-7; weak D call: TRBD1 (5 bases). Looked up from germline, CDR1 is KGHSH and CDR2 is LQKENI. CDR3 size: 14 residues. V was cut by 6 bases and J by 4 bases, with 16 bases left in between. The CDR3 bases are TGTGCCAGCTCCCCATTGGACACCGTATACGAGCAGTACTTC. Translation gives CASSPLDTVYEQYF.

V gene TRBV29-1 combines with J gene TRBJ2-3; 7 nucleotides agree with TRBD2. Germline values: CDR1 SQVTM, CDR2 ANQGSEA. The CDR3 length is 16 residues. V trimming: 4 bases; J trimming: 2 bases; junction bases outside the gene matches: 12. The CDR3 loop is CSVVSWSSGNTDTQYF. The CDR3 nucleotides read TGCAGCGTTGTAAGTTGGTCTAGCGGAAACACAGATACGCAGTATTTT.

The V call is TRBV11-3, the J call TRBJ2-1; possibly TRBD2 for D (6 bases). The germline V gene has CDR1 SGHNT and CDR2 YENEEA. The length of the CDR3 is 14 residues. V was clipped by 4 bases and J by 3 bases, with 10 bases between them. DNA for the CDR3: TGTGCCAGCAGCTCCGGGGGAGGCTACAATGAGCAGTTCTTC. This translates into CASSSGGGYNEQFF.